The next 29 T cell receptor beta chains were all read from a single sample in a study of blood T cells in healthy people across ages. A sample-barcoded 5' primer and a J-beta primer mix were used in a second PCR of about 6 to 12 cycles. One entry per CDR3 protein results from TCRdb running MiXCR on the 5' RACE reads. The data show approximately 290,000 distinct CDR3 sequences, about 25% seen once. The specimen was blood. These receptors all stem from a woman in her 70s in good health.

This clonotype has at least ten counts. V gene TRBV3-1 combines with J gene TRBJ1-2; possible D gene TRBD1, 5 bases. CDR1 and CDR2 (germline): LGHDT, YNNKEL (reference sequence). The germline V and J ends were trimmed by 4 bases and 9 bases, with 15 bases remaining between them. The CDR3 contains 13 residues. CDR3 amino acids: CASSPRQFESYTF. The CDR3, as DNA: TGTGCCAGCAGCCCGCGACAGTTTGAAAGCTACACCTTC.

With regard to this clonotype: A much larger clone lies a single base off, so this may be a read error. This chain connects TRBV5-1 to TRBJ2-6, with D possibly being TRBD1 (6 bases). The length of the CDR3 is 17 residues. Germline-derived CDR1 and CDR2 are SGHRS and YFSETQ. As DNA, the CDR3 is TGCACCAGCAGCTCCGGGACACGAGGCTCTGGGGCCAACGTCCTGACTTTC. It translates to CTSSSGTRGSGANVLTF.

In this sample, this clonotype turned up a few times. The chain couples TRBV2 to TRBJ1-1; D is unclear. V lost 3 bases to trimming and J lost 6 bases, with 14 bases between them. The length of the CDR3 is 14 residues. The germline V gene has CDR1 SNHLY and CDR2 FYNNEI. CDR3 region: CASSDKRWSAEAFF. The CDR3 DNA reads as TGTGCCAGCAGTGATAAACGATGGTCCGCTGAAGCTTTCTTT.

This clonotype was seen at least ten times. The chain joins TRBV28 to TRBJ2-1, with TRBD2 matching over 13 bases. Germline V gives CDR1 MDHEN, CDR2 SYDVKM. V lost 5 bases to trimming and J lost 4 bases; unmatched junction nucleotides: 11. This CDR3 region has 18 residues. The CDR3 nucleotides read TGTGCCAGCAGTACTAGCGGGAGGGCCGCGGGAGGGTACAATGAGCAGTTCTTC. It specifies CASSTSGRAAGGYNEQFF.

The DNA of the CDR3 is TGTGCCAGTAGTATCTCTAGCGACTCCGTGTACAATGAGCAGTTCTTC. Its translation is CASSISSDSVYNEQFF. V usage is TRBV19 and J usage is TRBJ2-1; weak D call: TRBD2 (6 bases). The CDR3 sequence is 16 residues long. CDR1 is LNHDA, CDR2 SQIVND, per germline (reference sequence). Trimming shortened V by 3 bases and J by 4 bases, and 16 bases separated the two germline ends.

A few counts support this clonotype. One end of the junction varies from germline; a read error may be responsible. The chain couples TRBV15 to TRBJ2-7; D is possibly TRBD2 (6 bases). Per germline, CDR1 LNHNV and CDR2 YYDKDF (reference sequence). This CDR3 has 15 residues. CDR3 nucleotide sequence: TGTGCCGCCAGCAGAGATGGGGCGGGGTCCTACGAGCAGTACTTC. It specifies CAASRDGAGSYEQYF.

The chain links TRBV13 to TRBJ2-7; perhaps TRBD1 as D (6 bases). Looked up from germline, CDR1 is PRHDT and CDR2 is FYEKMQ (reference sequence). Trimming left V 1 base short and J 5 bases short, with 15 bases between. This CDR3 has 15 residues. The CDR3 sequence: CASSLAPGQQNEQYF. CDR3 nucleotides: TGTGCCAGCAGCTTAGCCCCGGGACAACAAAACGAGCAGTACTTC.

The chain has TRBV5-1 and TRBJ2-1, with TRBD1 as a possible D gene (6 bases). CDR1 is SGHRS and CDR2 is YFSETQ in the germline V gene. This CDR3 is built from 16 residues. Trimming took 0 bases from V and 3 from J, leaving 13 bases between them. The CDR3 here is CASSLASGDFYNEQFF. In nucleotides, the CDR3 is TGCGCCAGCAGCTTGGCGTCAGGGGATTTCTACAATGAGCAGTTCTTC.

This clonotype was seen at least ten times. This chain links TRBV7-2 with TRBJ1-1; D is unresolved. The CDR3 has 13 amino acids. The ends were cut back, 11 bases at V and 0 bases at J, with 13 bases in the middle. In germline, CDR1 is SGHTA, CDR2 FQGNSA. The CDR3 spells CASLGHLNTEAFF. CDR3 in DNA: TGTGCCTCACTAGGGCACCTGAACACTGAAGCTTTCTTT.

The J gene is TRBJ2-2, the V gene TRBV5-1; a possible D gene is TRBD1 (6 bases). Trimming cost V 4 bases and J 6 bases, with 16 bases left between them. CDR1 is SGHRS and CDR2 is YFSETQ in the germline V gene. CDR3 length: 15 residues. CDR3 coding DNA: TGCGCCAGCAGCCCTAAAACAGGGACCGCCGGGGAGCTGTTTTTT. It specifies CASSPKTGTAGELFF.

V usage is TRBV20-1 and J usage is TRBJ2-5; the D gene is possibly TRBD2 (6 bases). The CDR3 loop spans 17 amino acids. The V end lost 1 base, the J end lost 9 bases, and 27 bases lay between the germline ends. In germline, CDR1 is DFQATT, CDR2 SNEGSKA (reference sequence). The CDR3 region is CSARGGSGIPEGSAQYF. The CDR3 DNA sequence: TGCAGTGCTAGAGGTGGTAGCGGAATACCTGAGGGATCGGCCCAGTACTTC.

This clonotype has a handful of counts. The chain joins TRBV28 to TRBJ2-7; D gene uncertain. Germline V gene sequence: CDR1 MDHEN, CDR2 SYDVKM. This CDR3 is built from 12 residues. V lost 7 bases to trimming and J lost 3 bases, with 10 bases between them. The CDR3 DNA sequence: TGTGCCAGCAAATCCCAAATCTACGAGCAGTACTTC. Its protein is CASKSQIYEQYF. The whole variable domain, filled in from reference TRBV28 and TRBJ2-7, reads DVKVTQSSRYLVKRTGEKVFLECVQDMDHENMFWYRQDPGLGLRLIYFSYDVKMKEKGDIPEGYSVSREKKERFSLILESASTNQTSMYLCASKSQIYEQYFGPGTRLTVT.

This clonotype came up a few times. V and J are TRBV7-8 and TRBJ1-2; D is unclear. The CDR3 extends over 13 amino acids. Germline CDR1 reads SGHVS; CDR2 reads FQNEAQ. V lost 2 bases, J lost 4 bases, and 8 bases lay in between. The CDR3 DNA reads TGTGCCAGCAGCTTAAGGGAGGGCTATGGCTACACCTTC. This encodes CASSLREGYGYTF.

This clonotype was seen ten or more times. J is TRBJ2-4 and V is TRBV21-1; the listed D gene, TRBD1, was not tested against the DNA. TRBV21-1 is marked as a pseudogene. This CDR3 spans 15 amino acids. The CDR3 DNA reads as TGTGCCAGCAGCCCCCCCCATCGGGAAAAAAACATTCAGTACTTC. Translated: CASSPPHREKNIQYF.

This clonotype has ten or more counts. This chain connects TRBV28 to TRBJ1-1; D uncertain. This CDR3 contains 11 residues. V gave up 5 bases and J gave up 5 bases, with 6 bases separating them. In germline, CDR1 is MDHEN, CDR2 SYDVKM. The CDR3 nucleotides are TGTGCCAGCAGTGCGTATACTGAAGCTTTCTTT. As protein: CASSAYTEAFF.

CDR3 bases: TGTGCCAGCAGCCCCATGGCAGCGGGAGCCGGAGACTCCTACAATGAGCAGTTCTTC. As protein: CASSPMAAGAGDSYNEQFF. V is TRBV7-3 and J is TRBJ2-1; the match to TRBD2 covers 8 bases. The ends lost 5 bases at V and 0 bases at J; junction bases unmatched: 15. This CDR3 has 19 amino acids. The germline V gene encodes CDR1 SGHTA and CDR2 FQGTGA. Full variable domain (remainder filled in from reference TRBV7-3 and TRBJ2-1): GAGVSQTPSNKVTEKGKYVELRCDPISGHTALYWYRQSLGQGPEFLIYFQGTGAADDSGLPNDRFFAVRPEGSVSTLKIQRTERGDSAVYLCASSPMAAGAGDSYNEQFFGPGTRLTVL.

The sample holds a few counts of this clonotype. The genes are TRBV19 and TRBJ2-1, with 7 bases lining up with TRBD1. The CDR3 runs 14 residues. Germline V gives CDR1 LNHDA, CDR2 SQIVND (reference sequence). J was trimmed by 4 bases and V by 4 bases; bases with no gene match: 4. The CDR3: CASSSRDSYNEQFF. The CDR3 DNA is TGTGCCAGTAGTAGTAGGGACAGTTACAATGAGCAGTTCTTC.

This clonotype turned up a few times. The rearrangement joins TRBV9 to TRBJ2-7, with a possible D match to TRBD2 (7 bases). Trimming removed 3 bases from V and 6 bases from J, with 16 bases in between. CDR1 SGDLS and CDR2 YYNGEE come from the germline V gene. The length of the CDR3 is 14 residues. The CDR3 bases are TGTGCCAGCAGCGCGGTTACAGGGAGGGGCGAGCAGTACTTC. Translated: CASSAVTGRGEQYF.

The chain carries TRBV12-3 or TRBV12-4 and TRBJ1-4, with 9 bases identical to TRBD1. The CDR3 spans 15 residues. V lost 7 bases, J lost 5 bases, and 8 bases stayed unmatched. CDR3 loop: CASTYGTGWNEKLFF. CDR3 coding DNA: TGTGCCAGCACCTACGGGACAGGGTGGAATGAAAAACTGTTTTTT.

The V and J genes are TRBV7-2 and TRBJ2-2; D uncertain. Trimming pared 3 bases from V and 6 bases from J, leaving 5 bases between. The CDR3 is made up of 12 amino acids. CDR1 SGHTA and CDR2 FQGNSA come from the germline V gene. The CDR3 is CASSFRAGELFF. The CDR3 DNA reads as TGTGCCAGCAGCTTTCGGGCCGGGGAGCTGTTTTTT.

This chain joins TRBV11-2 and TRBJ1-3; D is uncertain. The CDR3 has 16 amino acids. Germline-derived CDR1 and CDR2 are SGHAT and FQNNGV. The V gene lost 5 bases and the J gene lost 4 bases, with 18 bases spanning the gap. The CDR3 DNA reads TGTGCCAGCAGCCGGAGGGCCCCAAGAGCGGGAAACACCATATATTTT. This encodes CASSRRAPRAGNTIYF.

This clonotype was counted only a few times. The CDR3 DNA reads TGTGCCAGCAAGGCCAGCCTCACAGATACGCAGTATTTT. This codes for CASKASLTDTQYF. The V and J genes are TRBV7-3 and TRBJ2-3; D is unclear. Per the germline V gene, CDR1 is SGHTA and CDR2 is FQGTGA. Trimming removed 7 bases at V and 2 bases at J, with 10 bases between. The CDR3 sequence is 13 residues long.

The chain is built from TRBV20-1 and TRBJ1-5, with D possibly TRBD1 on 6 matching bases. Trimming removed 1 base at V and 1 base at J, with 14 bases between. CDR3 size: 16 residues. Germline CDR1 and CDR2: DFQATT and SNEGSKA (reference sequence). The CDR3 DNA follows: TGCAGTGCTAGAGGAGGGGGGGGTAGCAGCAATCAGCCCCAGCATTTT. The encoded protein is CSARGGGGSSNQPQHF.

The rearrangement joins TRBV6-4 to TRBJ2-7, with D unclear. CDR3 length: 16 amino acids. V was cut by 0 bases and J by 2 bases, with 14 bases left in between. CDR1 MRHNA and CDR2 SNTAGT come from the germline V gene. CDR3 sequence reads: CASSDSCLKGPYEQYF. As DNA, the CDR3 is TGTGCCAGCAGTGACTCATGTCTCAAGGGTCCCTACGAGCAGTACTTC.

This clonotype was seen just once. This chain connects TRBV20-1 to TRBJ2-1; TRBD2 matches 13 bases. Germline values: CDR1 DFQATT, CDR2 SNEGSKA (reference sequence). There are 20 residues in the CDR3. The V and J ends lost 2 bases and 2 bases, in that order; junction bases with no gene match: 15. DNA for the CDR3: TGCAGTGCTAGATTGCAGGGACTAGCGGGAATGACGGGGACCTACAATGAGCAGTTCTTC. Amino acids: CSARLQGLAGMTGTYNEQFF.

This clonotype was recorded many times. The rearrangement joins TRBV4-3 to TRBJ1-2; no reliable D call. Germline V gene sequence: CDR1 LGHNA, CDR2 YSLEER. V gave up 0 bases and J gave up 2 bases, with 10 bases separating them. This CDR3 spans 15 amino acids. The CDR3 DNA is TGCGCCAGCAGCCAAGAGTCGGGATCCAACTATGGCTACACCTTC. Translation: CASSQESGSNYGYTF.

V usage is TRBV6-4 and J usage is TRBJ1-2; unclear D gene. The V and J ends lost 4 bases and 14 bases respectively, with 14 bases between them. CDR1 and CDR2 (germline): MRHNA, SNTAGT. The CDR3 extends over 11 amino acids. The CDR3 is CASSVLTALTF. DNA for the CDR3: TGTGCCAGCAGTGTTCTGACGGCCCTAACCTTC.

The V call is TRBV2, the J call TRBJ2-1; the match to TRBD2 covers 8 bases. Germline loops: CDR1 SNHLY, CDR2 FYNNEI. V was clipped by 5 bases and J by 4 bases; unmatched bases: 7. The CDR3 consists of 15 residues. The CDR3 protein is CASSPAGEAYNEQFF. DNA for the CDR3: TGTGCCAGCAGTCCAGCGGGAGAGGCGTACAATGAGCAGTTCTTC. The full variable domain, rest sourced from reference TRBV2 and TRBJ2-1, is EPEVTQTPSHQVTQMGQEVILRCVPISNHLYFYWYRQILGQKVEFLVSFYNNEISEKSEIFDDQFSVERPDGSNFTLKIRSTKLEDSAMYFCASSPAGEAYNEQFFGPGTRLTVL.

The chain carries TRBV20-1 and TRBJ1-1; D gene unclear. The CDR3 spans 14 residues. From germline, CDR1 is DFQATT and CDR2 SNEGSKA (reference sequence). V was cut by 3 bases and J by 7 bases, with 18 bases left in between. In DNA form, the CDR3 reads TGCAGTGCTAGTAACCCCCTAGGAGGTCTTGAAGCTTTCTTT. Its protein product is CSASNPLGGLEAFF.